These 18 T cell receptor beta chains were sequenced from one sample in a study of T cell repertoires in aging, cancer and after chemotherapy. A mixed TRB-A/B primer pool amplified rearranged TRB by multiplex touch-down PCR. One entry per CDR3 protein, called by TCRdb with MiXCR from the multiplex PCR reads. This repertoire shows more than 15,000 distinct CDR3 sequences, 45% to 50% found once; its top ten account for roughly a tenth. TCR beta rearrangements were amplified from peripheral blood genomic DNA. Source material: blood. Receptors were obtained from a human donor in good health.

The chain couples TRBV6-2 or TRBV6-3 to TRBJ2-1; the match to TRBD2 covers 16 bases. This CDR3 is built from 19 residues. The V gene end was trimmed by 0 bases and the J gene end by 8 bases; junction bases not matched to a gene: 10. CDR1 is MNHEY and CDR2 is SVGEGT in the germline V gene. In DNA, the CDR3 is TGTGCCAGCAGTTACTCGGGACTAGCGGGAGGGCCGAGATGGGATGAGCAGTTCTTC. The encoded protein is CASSYSGLAGGPRWDEQFF.

This clonotype was seen just once. The gene calls are TRBV5-1 and TRBJ2-7, with D possibly being TRBD2 (6 bases). Germline V gene data show CDR1 as SGHRS and CDR2 as YFSETQ. V shed 0 bases and J shed 4 bases, with 11 bases lying between them. The CDR3 spans 14 residues. The CDR3 protein is CASSLEGTQYEQYF. The CDR3 coding sequence is TGCGCCAGCAGCTTGGAGGGGACTCAGTACGAGCAGTACTTC.

The chain uses TRBV12-3 or TRBV12-4 and TRBJ2-1; 10 nucleotides agree with TRBD2. V was clipped by 8 bases and J by 2 bases; unmatched bases: 6. This CDR3 has 15 amino acids. The CDR3 protein is CASGTSDITYNEQFF. DNA of the CDR3: TGTGCCAGCGGGACTAGCGACATAACCTACAATGAGCAGTTCTTC.

This clonotype has only a few counts. The chain couples TRBV19 to TRBJ2-1, with 11 bases identical to TRBD2. The CDR3 contains 16 residues. Trimming took 6 bases from V and 9 from J; bases not matched to a gene: 13. Looked up from germline, CDR1 is LNHDA and CDR2 is SQIVND (reference sequence). This CDR3 reads CASSWGTSGSSSEQFF. For the CDR3, the DNA is TGTGCCAGTAGCTGGGGAACTAGCGGGAGTTCAAGTGAGCAGTTCTTC.

This clonotype is judged medium-sized. The chain is built from TRBV29-1 and TRBJ2-1, with 7 bases fitting TRBD1. V gave up 5 bases and J gave up 5 bases; unmatched junction bases: 6. Per germline, CDR1 SQVTM and CDR2 ANQGSEA. CDR3 size: 13 residues. In DNA form, the CDR3 reads TGCAGCGTTTCCTCGACAGGGAACAATGAGCAGTTCTTC. Translating it yields CSVSSTGNNEQFF.

The genes are TRBV12-3 or TRBV12-4 and TRBJ2-5, with a tentative D call TRBD1 (6 bases). The CDR3 runs 14 residues. Trimming pared 3 bases from V and 5 bases from J, leaving 13 bases between. The CDR3 DNA follows: TGTGCCAGCAGTTTGGACAGCCGTTGGGAGACCCAGTACTTC. Residues: CASSLDSRWETQYF.

The sample holds a few counts of this clonotype. The V gene is TRBV12-3 or TRBV12-4, the J gene TRBJ2-2; unclear D gene. CDR3 length: 11 amino acids. Trimming stripped 5 bases from V and 6 bases from J, with 4 bases between. The CDR3 DNA is TGTGCCAGCAGTCACCCCGGGGAGCTGTTTTTT. Protein sequence: CASSHPGELFF.

The chain links TRBV12-3 or TRBV12-4 to TRBJ2-1; the D gene is possibly TRBD2 (6 bases). The CDR3 spans 15 residues. Between the trimmed V and J ends, which lost 3 bases and 0 bases, there was a span of 9 bases. The CDR3 sequence is CASSLEGSSYNEQFF. DNA of the CDR3: TGTGCCAGCAGTTTGGAGGGGAGCTCCTACAATGAGCAGTTCTTC.

This chain links TRBV6-5 with TRBJ2-2; 7 bases agree with TRBD1. Germline CDR1 reads MNHEY; CDR2 reads SVGAGI. J gave up 6 bases and V 5 bases, and 6 bases lay outside the gene matches. This CDR3 is 14 amino acids long. CDR3 sequence (DNA): TGTGCCAGCAGTCCAAAAACAGGGGCCGGGGAGCTGTTTTTT. Translated: CASSPKTGAGELFF.

CDR3 nucleotide sequence: TGTGCCATCAGTGAGTCAACCGGGCCGCAGTTCTTC. It encodes CAISESTGPQFF. The chain links TRBV10-3 to TRBJ2-1; no reliable D call. Trimming stripped 0 bases from V and 12 bases from J, with 9 bases between. Germline CDR1 ENHRY, CDR2 SYGVKD. The CDR3 spans 12 residues.

V gene TRBV6-5 combines with J gene TRBJ2-1, with TRBD2 matching 8 bases. The germline gives CDR1 MNHEY, CDR2 SVGAGI. The CDR3 sequence is 16 residues long. The J segment lost 7 bases and the V segment lost 4 bases, leaving 12 bases of the junction unmatched. The CDR3 reads CASSFTIAGIKNEQFF. Written as DNA, the CDR3 is TGTGCCAGCAGTTTTACTATAGCGGGAATCAAAAATGAGCAGTTCTTC.

The chain recombines TRBV19 with TRBJ2-2, with 7 nucleotides matching TRBD1. This CDR3 region has 16 residues. V lost 7 bases, J lost 0 bases, and 8 bases stayed unmatched. CDR1 and CDR2 (germline): LNHDA, SQIVND (reference sequence). CDR3 in DNA: TGTGCCAGTAAAACCGACAGGGCCTCGAACACCGGGGAGCTGTTTTTT. As protein: CASKTDRASNTGELFF.

The chain carries TRBV18 and TRBJ2-5, with D perhaps matching TRBD1 (5 bases). Trimming stripped 4 bases from V and 2 bases from J, with 8 bases between. The CDR3 extends over 13 amino acids. Germline lookup yields CDR1 KGHSH and CDR2 LQKENI. The DNA of the CDR3 is TGTGCCAGCTCACTGGACATACAAGAGACCCAGTACTTC. Encoded protein: CASSLDIQETQYF.

The gene calls are TRBV6-1 and TRBJ1-2; D is undetermined. Germline CDR1 is MNHNS and CDR2 is SASEGT. This CDR3 is 11 amino acids long. V gave up 2 bases and J gave up 8 bases, with 6 bases separating them. CDR3 sequence: CASSELSGYTF. DNA of the CDR3: TGTGCCAGCAGTGAACTATCGGGCTACACCTTC.

V usage is TRBV6-5 and J usage is TRBJ1-6; tentative D call: TRBD1 (5 bases). This CDR3 is built from 15 residues. Per the germline V gene, CDR1 is MNHEY and CDR2 is SVGAGI. Trimming shortened V by 2 bases and J by 5 bases, and 10 bases separated the two germline ends. The DNA of the CDR3 is TGTGCCAGCAGTTACGTAGGGGCCGATAATTCACCCCTCCACTTT. It is translated as CASSYVGADNSPLHF.

This chain connects TRBV30 to TRBJ1-6, with D uncertain. Looked up from germline, CDR1 is GTSNPN and CDR2 is SVGIG (reference sequence). The CDR3 runs 12 residues. V was cut by 5 bases and J by 5 bases, with 7 bases left in between. CDR3 DNA sequence: TGTGCCTGGGGGCAGAATAATTCACCCCTCCACTTT. Translated: CAWGQNNSPLHF.

This clonotype is large in the sample. One end of the junction varies from germline; a read error may be responsible. This chain joins TRBV12-3 or TRBV12-4 and TRBJ2-3; 10 bases match TRBD2. The CDR3 has 15 residues. CDR3 sequence reads: CASSLAGGSPDTQYF. In DNA form, the CDR3 reads TGTGCCAGCAGCTTAGCGGGAGGATCCCCAGATACGCAGTATTTT.

This clonotype was seen a single time. This chain connects TRBV30 to TRBJ2-3, with 10 bases lining up with TRBD2. The germline CDR1 and CDR2 sequences are GTSNPN and SVGIG (reference sequence). The trim removed 6 bases at V and 3 bases at J, leaving 6 bases unmatched. The CDR3 has 14 amino acids. Written as DNA, the CDR3 is TGTGCCTGTCTTCTAGCGGGAGCGACAGATACGCAGTATTTT. Encoded protein: CACLLAGATDTQYF.